The rows below give T cell receptor beta chains drawn from one sample of a study of T cell responses to AZD1222 COVID-19 vaccine. The repertoire was sequenced with immunoSEQ multiplex PCR; TCRdb's copy has only in-frame clones and lacks some. The sample gives approximately 140,000 clones, around 90% of which show up once; about 4% is in the top ten. The input for sequencing was peripheral blood, taken 28 days after the second AZD1222 dose. All receptors derive from an adult who received the AZD1222 COVID-19 vaccine. CDR3s include the opening cysteine and the closing phenylalanine or tryptophan. The D gene is left open where the match is weak. Clone size is not always given. Where it is, it says once, few, many or a class for expanded clones.

d_call clone_size j_call v_call cdr3_nt cdr3_aa
TRBD1 NA TRBJ1-2 TRBV19 TGTGCCAGTAGTACCGCTTCCCCAGGGGGCGGTGGCTACACCTTC CASSTASPGGGGYTF
TRBD2 NA TRBJ2-6 TRBV6-4 TGTGCCAGCAGACCGGGGGGTACTGGGGCCAACGTCCTGACTTTC CASRPGGTGANVLTF
NA NA TRBJ1-1 TRBV19 TGTGCCAGTAGTATAGAAGGGCACAGACCTACTGAAGCTTTCTTT CASSIEGHRPTEAFF
NA NA TRBJ1-1 TRBV13 TGTGCCAGCAGCTTAGGCACTGAAGCTTTCTTT CASSLGTEAFF
TRBD2 NA TRBJ2-7 TRBV19 TGTGCCAGTAGTATATCCCCTAGCGGGTCCCTTGTGGAGCAGTACTTC CASSISPSGSLVEQYF
TRBD1 NA TRBJ2-6 TRBV20-1 TGCAGTGCTAGTGGACAGGGAATCTCTGGGGCCAACGTCCTGACTTTC CSASGQGISGANVLTF
NA once TRBJ2-2 TRBV4-3 TGCGCCAGCAGCCAAGATAGGGCGATTGTCACCGGGGAGCTGTTTTTT CASSQDRAIVTGELFF
NA NA TRBJ2-3 TRBV4-3 TGCGCCAGCAGCCAAGATAGGCCGGGGTGGGGACCTAGCACAGATACGCAGTATTTT CASSQDRPGWGPSTDTQYF
TRBD1 NA TRBJ2-1 TRBV9 TGTGCCAGCAGCGGATACAGGGGTGAGCAGTTCTTC CASSGYRGEQFF
NA NA TRBJ2-1 TRBV19 TGTGCCAGTAGCATCTTAACGGGCAGGGGCTATGAGCAGTTCTTC CASSILTGRGYEQFF
NA NA TRBJ2-3 TRBV6-5 TGTGCCAGCAGCCCCTCCGTGAGGTACACAGATACGCAGTATTTT CASSPSVRYTDTQYF
NA once TRBJ1-2 TRBV30 TGTGCCTGGAGTGAGGGTGGCTACACCTTC CAWSEGGYTF
TRBD2 few TRBJ2-7 TRBV7-6 TGTGCCAGCAGCTTATCGGGAGGGATAGCGGGTGAATACGAGCAGTACTTC CASSLSGGIAGEYEQYF
NA few TRBJ2-2 TRBV9 TGTGCCAGCAGCGTGACAGGAAGCCCCACCGGGGAGCTGTTTTTT CASSVTGSPTGELFF
NA NA TRBJ1-6 TRBV10-3 TGTGCCATCAGTGACGGGGGCAGCCGGAATTCACCCCTCCACTTT CAISDGGSRNSPLHF
TRBD1 NA TRBJ1-2 TRBV7-2 TGTGCCAGCAGCCTGGACAGGGACTACTATGGCTACACCTTC CASSLDRDYYGYTF
TRBD2 NA TRBJ2-5 TRBV13 TGTGCCAGCAGCTTACGCGGGGGGACCGGCGTGGAGACCCAGTACTTC CASSLRGGTGVETQYF
NA NA TRBJ1-2 TRBV21-1 TGTGCCAGCCCAAGGGGGCAGGGGGTGGGTTACTATGGCTACACCTTC CASPRGQGVGYYGYTF
TRBD1 few TRBJ2-5 TRBV24-1 TGTGCCACCAGTGAGGCGACAGGGGGATTGGAGACCCAGTACTTC CATSEATGGLETQYF
NA NA TRBJ2-7 TRBV3-1/TRBV3-2 TGTGCCAGCAGCGAAGGATCGCCCCCCTACGAGCAGTACTTC CASSEGSPPYEQYF
NA NA TRBJ2-7 TRBV5-5 TGTGCCAGCAGCTTGCGACAGGCCTACGAGCAGTACTTC CASSLRQAYEQYF
NA NA TRBJ1-5 TRBV30 TGTGCCTGGAGTAGGGATCTCCCGAGTGGCAATCAGCCCCAGCATTTT CAWSRDLPSGNQPQHF
NA NA TRBJ2-3 TRBV7-9 TGTGCCAGCAGCTTAGCGGCGGGTGGTAGAGATACGCAGTATTTT CASSLAAGGRDTQYF
NA NA TRBJ2-3 TRBV19 TGTGCCAGTAGTAAGCGGCTAGCTACAGATACGCAGTATTTT CASSKRLATDTQYF
NA NA TRBJ1-1 TRBV5-1 TGCGCCAGCAGCTTGGGACAATCGAACACTGAAGCTTTCTTT CASSLGQSNTEAFF